A single sample gave rise to the 7 T cell receptor beta chains below, sequenced in a study of cytomegalovirus exposure and HLA in healthy donors. The PCR used 60 Vbeta and 13 Jbeta primers. The protocol was immunoSEQ multiplex PCR, while the TCRdb copy is restricted to in-frame clones and leaves out a portion. This sample has fewer than 110,000 clones, with roughly 82% found just once. Sequencing input: PBMCs. The receptors originated from a man under 40 in good health and CMV-seropositive.

V usage is TRBV13 and J usage is TRBJ2-2; 11 nucleotides match TRBD1. The CDR3 sequence is 15 residues long. Germline CDR1 is PRHDT and CDR2 is FYEKMQ (reference sequence). V shed 3 bases and J 6 bases; nucleotides not matched to a gene: 3. CDR3 protein: CASSLRDRGAGELFF. DNA of the CDR3: TGTGCCAGCAGCTTGAGGGACAGGGGGGCCGGGGAGCTGTTTTTT. The full variable domain, with the rest looked up from reference TRBV13 and TRBJ2-2, is AAGVIQSPRHLIKEKRETATLKCYPIPRHDTVYWYQQGPGQDPQFLISFYEKMQSDKGSIPDRFSAQQFSDYHSELNMSSLELGDSALYFCASSLRDRGAGELFFGEGSRLTVL.

The rearrangement links TRBV30 to TRBJ2-4, with a possible D match to TRBD2 (5 bases). Looked up from germline, CDR1 is GTSNPN and CDR2 is SVGIG (reference sequence). The CDR3 is 13 amino acids. V lost 5 bases and J lost 6, with 14 bases in between. The CDR3 DNA sequence: TGTGCCTGGGGGAGCGACTTATCAAACATTCAGTACTTC. Its translation: CAWGSDLSNIQYF.

This clone was picked up a small number of times. CDR3 residues: CASSQDGPPGPGNTIYF. CDR3 DNA: TGCGCCAGCAGCCAAGATGGGCCTCCTGGGCCTGGAAACACCATATATTTT. The chain links TRBV4-1 to TRBJ1-3; D uncertain. The ends were cut back, 0 bases at V and 2 bases at J, with 14 bases in the middle. The CDR3 runs to 17 residues. CDR1 is MGHRA and CDR2 is YSYEKL in the germline V gene.

The chain uses TRBV7-9 and TRBJ1-4; perhaps TRBD1 as D (6 bases). CDR1 SEHNR and CDR2 FQNEAQ come from the germline V gene (reference sequence). There are 14 residues in the CDR3. With 1 base removed from V and 3 bases from J, the gap between germline ends came to 6 bases. CDR3 region: CASSLGTANEKLFF. The CDR3 coding sequence is TGTGCCAGCAGCTTAGGGACAGCTAATGAAAAACTGTTTTTT.

Comment on this clone: A read error may account for a junction end that differs from germline. The chain combines TRBV5-1 with TRBJ2-6; perhaps TRBD1 as D (5 bases). CDR1 and CDR2 from the germline V gene are SGHRS and YFSETQ. The CDR3 totals 12 residues. The CDR3: CASVSGANGLTF. The DNA of the CDR3 is TGCGCCAGTGTTTCTGGGGCCAACGGCCTGACTTTC.

The gene calls are TRBV4-1 and TRBJ2-7; D is perhaps TRBD1 (6 bases). The germline V gene has CDR1 MGHRA and CDR2 YSYEKL. This CDR3 has 17 residues. Trimming removed 2 bases from V and 0 bases from J, with 17 bases in between. The CDR3: CASSQNRQAIVSYEQYF. In nucleotides, the CDR3 is TGCGCCAGCAGCCAAAATCGACAGGCGATCGTCTCCTACGAGCAGTACTTC.

The rearrangement joins TRBV5-1 to TRBJ2-2, with D maybe TRBD1 (5 bases). Looked up from germline, CDR1 is SGHRS and CDR2 is YFSETQ. The V end lost 0 bases, the J end lost 0 bases, and 6 bases lay between the germline ends. CDR3 size: 15 residues. CDR3 in DNA: TGCGCCAGCAGCTTGGGACAGCCGAACACCGGGGAGCTGTTTTTT. Its protein product is CASSLGQPNTGELFF. Full variable domain (rest looked up from reference TRBV5-1 and TRBJ2-2): KAGVTQTPRYLIKTRGQQVTLSCSPISGHRSVSWYQQTPGQGLQFLFEYFSETQRNKGNFPGRFSGRQFSNSRSEMNVSTLELGDSALYLCASSLGQPNTGELFFGEGSRLTVL.